Reported below is one TCR beta chain. Its target is not known. The table came from immunoSEQ multiplex PCR; TCRdb's copy has only in-frame clones and leaves some out. The data contain around 94,000 clones, roughly 90% of them seen just once; the ten biggest clones take up 0.77%. Time point specified: week 47, end of study. The investigators gave 300 ug of mutant IDH1 20-mer peptide in each vaccine dose, together with topical imiquimod. The CDR3 sequence is 14 residues long. Between the trimmed V and J ends, which lost 4 bases and 2 bases, there was a span of 9 bases. CDR1 and CDR2 from the germline V gene are LGHNA and YNFKEQ. The data belong to a study of a mutant IDH1 vaccine in newly diagnosed glioma. The wider study: Treated patients, averaging around 40 years, were around 62% male and roughly 38% female. Pretreatment consisted of radiotherapy, temozolomide, or both, with most receiving both.

The sample was PBMCs, taken from a glioma patient whose treatment included an IDH1 peptide vaccine. The clonotype was recovered from a woman aged 45-59 years with glioma. The chain combines TRBV4-2 with TRBJ2-1; D perhaps matches TRBD2 (6 bases). The CDR3 sequence is CASSRGETYNEQFF. In nucleotides, the CDR3 is TGTGCCAGCAGCCGGGGGGAGACCTACAATGAGCAGTTCTTC.